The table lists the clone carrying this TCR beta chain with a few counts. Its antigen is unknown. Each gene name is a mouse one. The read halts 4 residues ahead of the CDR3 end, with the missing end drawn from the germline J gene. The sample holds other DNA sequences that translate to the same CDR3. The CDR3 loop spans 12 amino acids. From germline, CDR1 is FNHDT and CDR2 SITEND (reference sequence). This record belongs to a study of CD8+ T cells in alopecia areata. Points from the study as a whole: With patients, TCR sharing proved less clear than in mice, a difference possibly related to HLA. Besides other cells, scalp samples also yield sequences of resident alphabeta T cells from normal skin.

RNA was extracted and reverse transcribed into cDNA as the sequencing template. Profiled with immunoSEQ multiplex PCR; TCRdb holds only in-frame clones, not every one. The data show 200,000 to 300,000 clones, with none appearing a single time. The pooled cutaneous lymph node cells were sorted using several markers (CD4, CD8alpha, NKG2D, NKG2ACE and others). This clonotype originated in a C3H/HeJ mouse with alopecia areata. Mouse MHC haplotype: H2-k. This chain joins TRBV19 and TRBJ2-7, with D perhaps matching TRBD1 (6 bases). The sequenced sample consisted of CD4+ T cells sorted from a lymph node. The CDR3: CASSIDRYEQYF. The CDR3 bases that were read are TGTGCCAGCAGTATCGACAGGTAT.